The sequence of this T cell receptor (beta chain) was determined in a study of T cell responses to AZD1222 COVID-19 vaccine. Points from the study as a whole: Researchers report vaccine-associated CD4 TCRs spanning spike, with dominance at 160-218 and 743-854. A rise in Spike-specific TCR breadth and depth followed two AZD1222 doses.

Assay: immunoSEQ multiplex PCR; the TCRdb copy retains only in-frame clones and omits some. The sample comprises around 150,000 clones, 85% to 95% of which are singletons, and roughly 2.2% rests with the top ten. By share, this clone counts as medium-sized. Its antigen is undetermined. Additional DNA sequences in this sample encode the identical CDR3. The CDR3 runs 14 residues. The germline V gene encodes CDR1 MGHRA and CDR2 YSYEKL. V was trimmed by 2 bases and J by 0 bases, leaving 7 bases between them. This material consisted of peripheral blood, taken on day 0 of AZD1222 vaccination. This chain joins TRBV4-1 and TRBJ1-1; D unclear. This receptor was taken from an adult in good health. The CDR3 DNA is TGCGCCAGCAGCCAACAGTCCATGAACACTGAAGCTTTCTTT. Encoded protein: CASSQQSMNTEAFF.